These T cell receptor beta chains were read from a single sample in a study of T cell responses to AZD1222 COVID-19 vaccine. Profiling relied on immunoSEQ multiplex PCR, and the TCRdb table lists in-frame clones only, not all of them. The sample consists of 120,000 to 150,000 clones, more than 85% of them appearing once. Sequencing used peripheral blood, obtained on day 0 of AZD1222 vaccination. These receptors all come from an adult in good health. The CDR3 runs from the conserved cysteine through the conserved F or W. D genes are given only for firm matches. Size is omitted from some rows. Given values are once, few, many or a class for expanded clones.

CDR3 DNA | CDR3 protein | J gene | CDR3 length | D gene | clone size | V gene
TGTGCCAGTACCCCGCGGTTGGGTGGCAATCAGCCCCAGCATTTT | CASTPRLGGNQPQHF | TRBJ1-5 | 15 | . | . | TRBV19
TGTGCCAGCAGAATAGTACCAGGGGGCTACAATGAGCAGTTCTTC | CASRIVPGGYNEQFF | TRBJ2-1 | 15 | TRBD1 | . | TRBV6-5
TGTGCCAGTAGGGGTGCGGCAACCTACAATGAGCAGTTCTTC | CASRGAATYNEQFF | TRBJ2-1 | 14 | . | . | TRBV19
TGTGCCAGCAGCCCGGACAGCCCTACTCCCTACGAGCAGTACTTC | CASSPDSPTPYEQYF | TRBJ2-7 | 15 | . | . | TRBV6-5
TGTGCCAGCAGCTTTAATCAGGGGGCTTACGAGCAGTACTTC | CASSFNQGAYEQYF | TRBJ2-7 | 14 | TRBD1 | . | TRBV7-6
TGTGCCAGCAGCTTAGCGGGCGGAATAAATGAAAAACTGTTTTTT | CASSLAGGINEKLFF | TRBJ1-4 | 15 | . | once | TRBV7-9
TGTGCCAGCAGTTTCAGGTTCTACGAGCAGTACTTC | CASSFRFYEQYF | TRBJ2-7 | 12 | . | . | TRBV12-3/TRBV12-4
TGCGCCAGCAGCTTGGGGTCTTCAAACCCGGGACAGGGGATAAAGGGCTACACCTTC | CASSLGSSNPGQGIKGYTF | TRBJ1-2 | 19 | TRBD1 | . | TRBV5-1
TGTGCCAGAAGCTACCCGAGGGAGAACTATGGCTACACCTTC | CARSYPRENYGYTF | TRBJ1-2 | 14 | . | . | TRBV5-3
TGTGCCAGCAAGGCCGGGGGGAGCGGTGAAGCTTTCTTT | CASKAGGSGEAFF | TRBJ1-1 | 13 | . | . | TRBV2
TGTGCCAGCAGCCGAAACGAAGCCCAGCGGGATGCGTACGAGCAGTACTTC | CASSRNEAQRDAYEQYF | TRBJ2-7 | 17 | TRBD2 | . | TRBV4-2
TGTGCCAGCAGCTTAGGACTATCGCGAGAGCAGTACTTC | CASSLGLSREQYF | TRBJ2-7 | 13 | . | . | TRBV5-8
TGTGCCATCAGTGCCCCACAGACCCCCAGAGGTTCACCCCTCCACTTT | CAISAPQTPRGSPLHF | TRBJ1-6 | 16 | . | . | TRBV10-3
TGTGCCAGTAGTATAGACCCTAGCGGATTCACAGATACGCAGTATTTT | CASSIDPSGFTDTQYF | TRBJ2-3 | 16 | TRBD2 | . | TRBV19
TGCGCCAGCAGCTTGATTCGGGGATCGAACACTGAAGCTTTCTTT | CASSLIRGSNTEAFF | TRBJ1-1 | 15 | . | . | TRBV5-1
TGTGCCAGCAGCTTTCCCTTTTCACCCCTCCACTTT | CASSFPFSPLHF | TRBJ1-6 | 12 | . | . | TRBV3-1/TRBV3-2
TGTGCCAGCAGCTTAATTCAGCCGAAAACCTACAATGAGCAGTTCTTC | CASSLIQPKTYNEQFF | TRBJ2-1 | 16 | . | . | TRBV7-3
TGTGCCAGCAGCTCCGGGACTAGCGGGGGGCACACAACCCAGTACTTC | CASSSGTSGGHTTQYF | TRBJ2-5 | 16 | TRBD2 | . | TRBV13
TGCGCCAGCAGTGAGACAAAACGTGGACAGGTAGGCTACGAGCAGTACTTC | CASSETKRGQVGYEQYF | TRBJ2-7 | 17 | TRBD1 | . | TRBV10-2
TGTGCCAGCAGCTTAGGTGAAGGGTACACTGAAGCTTTCTTT | CASSLGEGYTEAFF | TRBJ1-1 | 14 | . | few | TRBV7-9
TGTGCCAGCTCGGAGAGCTCTGGAAACACCATATATTTT | CASSESSGNTIYF | TRBJ1-3 | 13 | . | . | TRBV18
TGTGCCACCAGCAGAGACGGGGGTGGACAGCCCCAGCATTTT | CATSRDGGGQPQHF | TRBJ1-5 | 14 | . | . | TRBV15
TGTGCCAGCAGAGAAGGCAGGGCTAATAGCAATCAGCCCCAGCATTTT | CASREGRANSNQPQHF | TRBJ1-5 | 16 | . | . | TRBV28
TGTGCCAGCAGTCAGAAAGCCGGGACAGGGGCGTGGAACATTCAGTACTTC | CASSQKAGTGAWNIQYF | TRBJ2-4 | 17 | TRBD1 | . | TRBV6-6
TGTGCCAGCTCGCTGAAGGGGGACACTGAAGCTTTCTTT | CASSLKGDTEAFF | TRBJ1-1 | 13 | . | . | TRBV18
TGTGCCAGCAGAAGGGGCATGAACACTGAAGCTTTCTTT | CASRRGMNTEAFF | TRBJ1-1 | 13 | . | . | TRBV6-5
TGTGCCAGCAGCTTTTCTCCGACTAGCGGGAGTCATGAGCAGTTCTTC | CASSFSPTSGSHEQFF | TRBJ2-1 | 16 | TRBD2 | . | TRBV7-3
TGCGCCAGCAGTGAGGACAGGGACTATGGCTACACCTTC | CASSEDRDYGYTF | TRBJ1-2 | 13 | TRBD1 | . | TRBV10-2
TGTGCCAGCAGCTCCCAGTCGGTCGAGCAGTACTTC | CASSSQSVEQYF | TRBJ2-7 | 12 | . | . | TRBV5-5
TGTGCCAGCAGTTACGGCCAGAGTAATGAAAAACTGTTTTTT | CASSYGQSNEKLFF | TRBJ1-4 | 14 | . | . | TRBV6-5
TGCGCCAACCCGAGAGGATCTTTCAGTCTTGACACTGAAGCTTTCTTT | CANPRGSFSLDTEAFF | TRBJ1-1 | 16 | . | . | TRBV10-1
TGTGCCAGCAGCCCAGGAAGCAATCAGCCCCAGCATTTT | CASSPGSNQPQHF | TRBJ1-5 | 13 | . | . | TRBV5-6
TGTGCCTGGAGTGCGGGACAGGGGAATTCACCCCTCCACTTT | CAWSAGQGNSPLHF | TRBJ1-6 | 14 | TRBD1 | . | TRBV30
TGTGCCAGCAGCTTAGAACTAGCGGGTGGGGAGACCCAGTACTTC | CASSLELAGGETQYF | TRBJ2-5 | 15 | TRBD2 | . | TRBV7-2
TGCGCCAGCAGAAGCACAGGGGGGGGAGAAAAACTGTTTTTT | CASRSTGGGEKLFF | TRBJ1-4 | 14 | TRBD1 | . | TRBV10-2
TGTGCCAGCAGCAAGGGACTTGCCTACGAGCAGTACTTC | CASSKGLAYEQYF | TRBJ2-7 | 13 | . | once | TRBV11-2
TGTGCCAGCAGCGTAGAAGCGGACAACAAGCAGTTCTTC | CASSVEADNKQFF | TRBJ2-1 | 13 | . | . | TRBV9
TGCGCCAGCAGCCCTGAGACAGGGTTGAAGACCCAGTACTTC | CASSPETGLKTQYF | TRBJ2-5 | 14 | TRBD1 | . | TRBV4-1
TGCGCCAGCAGCTTGGGGAGCTCCAATGAGCAGTTCTTC | CASSLGSSNEQFF | TRBJ2-1 | 13 | . | . | TRBV5-1